This TCR beta chain is from a study of cytomegalovirus exposure and HLA in healthy donors. Findings of the study overall: Researchers reported that a few CMV-associated chains were confirmed in vitro as CMV antigen-specific. A later analysis appeared to link common viral pathogens to several of the most significant clusters. Donor immune exposure was known only as CMV serostatus.

This clone was found once. Its target is unknown. PCR primers comprised 60 Vbeta and 13 Jbeta primers. TCRdb's table, derived via immunoSEQ multiplex PCR, lists solely in-frame clones and lacks some. The sample shows 150,000 to 200,000 clones, 65% to 80% of them seen only once. The germline V gene has CDR1 LNHDA and CDR2 SQIVND (reference sequence). The ends were cut back, 3 bases at V and 4 bases at J, with 9 bases in the middle. The CDR3 has 13 amino acids. The chain uses TRBV19 and TRBJ1-1; D perhaps matches TRBD1 (5 bases). The receptor was derived from a man younger than 30 in good health and CMV-seropositive. Sequencing used PBMCs. The CDR3 region has the DNA TGTGCCAGTAGTATCTTGGGGGGCACTGAAGCTTTCTTT. Protein sequence: CASSILGGTEAFF.